This T cell receptor (beta chain) was found in a study of cytomegalovirus exposure and HLA in healthy donors. PCR was performed using 60 Vbeta and 13 Jbeta primers. Study processing details: An analysis that came later counted roughly 80 million unique TCR beta chains, around 12 million shared. The assay was immunoSEQ multiplex PCR, and TCRdb's table has in-frame clones only and misses some. D and trimming were read from the DNA, whereas the V and J calls and clone size are those reported in that table. The sample consists of more than 85,000 clones, less than 85% of them appearing once. The CDR3 length is 15 residues. Germline CDR1 reads SGHTA; CDR2 reads FQGTGA. Trimming took 2 bases from V and 8 from J; bases not matched to a gene: 7. With regard to this clone: The antigen is unknown.

General observations from the study: The majority of CMV-associated TCR beta chains were reported as apparently HLA-restricted in a later analysis. The study labeled about 160 TCR beta chains cytomegalovirus-associated. Published work reported that the classifier diagnosed cytomegalovirus status with high specificity and sensitivity.

The specimen was PBMCs. This rearrangement joins TRBV7-3 to TRBJ2-3, with 10 positions matching TRBD1. This sequence was found in a man aged 40-49 years in good health and CMV-seropositive. CDR3 loop: CASSLGGQGSPTQYF. The CDR3 DNA is TGTGCCAGCAGCTTAGGGGGACAGGGGTCCCCTACGCAGTATTTT.